These T cell receptor beta chains were read from a single sample in a study of shared clonotypes between healthy human individuals. The protocol was immunoSEQ multiplex PCR, while the TCRdb copy is restricted to in-frame clones and leaves out a portion. The sample yields some 2.1 million clones, 90% to 95% seen once. The specimen was naive CD8+ T cells from PBMCs. These receptors were taken from a man aged 18 to 29 in good health. Some clones in this sample may be carry-over from other donors' samples. The CDR3 runs from the conserved cysteine through the conserved F or W. Fields, in order: clone size, D gene, V gene, CDR3 length, J gene, CDR3 DNA, CDR3 protein. A D gene is named only where the DNA matches it firmly. Clone sizes are given selectively: once, few, many, or a class where the clone is expanded.

>.|TRBD2|TRBV4-3|15|TRBJ2-2
TGCGCCAGCAGCCCCGGCGGGGGAAGTACCGGGGAGCTGTTTTTT
CASSPGGGSTGELFF
>.|TRBD2|TRBV19|15|TRBJ2-3
TGTGCCAGTAGTATGGGACTAACCTACACAGATACGCAGTATTTT
CASSMGLTYTDTQYF
>.|.|TRBV28|13|TRBJ2-7
TGTGCCAGCAGTTTAAGACCGAGGTCCGAGCAGTACTTC
CASSLRPRSEQYF
>.|.|TRBV9|17|TRBJ2-5
TGTGCCAGCAGCGTAGGTATGGGACTTCCAGGCTTAGAGACCCAGTACTTC
CASSVGMGLPGLETQYF
>once|.|TRBV7-6|13|TRBJ2-5
TGTGCCAGCAGCCCGCGGGGTCAAGAGACCCAGTACTTC
CASSPRGQETQYF
>once|TRBD1|TRBV9|14|TRBJ1-2
TGTGCCAGCACCCAAGGACAGGGTGACTATGGCTACACCTTC
CASTQGQGDYGYTF
>.|.|TRBV9|17|TRBJ2-2
TGTGCCAGCAGCGTAGTAGCTTCCAGGGAGAACACCGGGGAGCTGTTTTTT
CASSVVASRENTGELFF
>.|.|TRBV7-9|14|TRBJ2-5
TGTGCCAGCAGGCCGGGATCCCGGCAAGAGACCCAGTACTTC
CASRPGSRQETQYF
>.|TRBD1|TRBV6-5|16|TRBJ2-2
TGTGCCAGCAGTTACTCTGGGACAGGGATCCCCGGGGAGCTGTTTTTT
CASSYSGTGIPGELFF
>.|.|TRBV7-6|14|TRBJ1-1
TGTGCCAGCAGCCCAGAAACGGGGACACCAGAAGCTTTCTTT
CASSPETGTPEAFF
>.|.|TRBV7-9|14|TRBJ2-1
TGTGCCAGCAGCTTAGGGGGTATATGGGCTGAGCAGTTCTTC
CASSLGGIWAEQFF
>.|TRBD2|TRBV14|15|TRBJ2-5
TGTGCCAGCAGCCAGGGACTAGCGGGTTGGGAGACCCAGTACTTC
CASSQGLAGWETQYF
>once|.|TRBV6-6|15|TRBJ2-5
TGTGCCAGCAGTTACTCGCTACAGGGAGGAGAGACCCAGTACTTC
CASSYSLQGGETQYF
>.|TRBD1|TRBV5-4|15|TRBJ2-6
TGTGCCAGCAGCCCAGGACAGGCCGGGGCCAACGTCCTGACTTTC
CASSPGQAGANVLTF
>.|.|TRBV5-6|15|TRBJ2-5
TGTGCCAGCAGCTTGGGCTACGGACCGGGCGGGAAAGGGTACTTC
CASSLGYGPGGKGYF
>.|TRBD2|TRBV13|17|TRBJ2-7
TGTGCCAGCAGCTCCTCGGGACTAGCATCGAGCTCCTACGAGCAGTACTTC
CASSSSGLASSSYEQYF
>.|.|TRBV28|12|TRBJ2-7
TGTGCCAGCAGAAAAGCTAGGAGCGAGCAGTACTTC
CASRKARSEQYF
>.|.|TRBV29-1|16|TRBJ1-1
TGCAGCGTTGGAGCCCTGGATGCCCCTCTTCCTGCTGAAGCTTTCTTT
CSVGALDAPLPAEAFF
>.|.|TRBV7-2|14|TRBJ2-1
TGTGCCAGCAGCTCGCCGCCTCGAGGGCATGAGCAGTTCTTC
CASSSPPRGHEQFF
>.|.|TRBV28|14|TRBJ1-1
TGTGCCAGCACCATAAGGACAGAGAACACTGAAACTTTCTTT
CASTIRTENTETFF
>.|TRBD2|TRBV28|15|TRBJ2-3
TGTGCCAGCAGTTCAAGGCGGGAGGGCCGAGATACGCAGTATTTT
CASSSRREGRDTQYF
>.|.|TRBV27|13|TRBJ1-2
TGTGCCAGCAGTACTCAGGGTCACTATGGCTACACCTTC
CASSTQGHYGYTF
>.|TRBD1|TRBV7-8|15|TRBJ1-1
TGTGCCAGCAGCTTTACGGGACAGCTGAACACTGAAGCTTTCTTT
CASSFTGQLNTEAFF
>.|.|TRBV28|13|TRBJ2-7
TGTGCCAGCAGCCTCCTTCTCCGGTACGAGCAGTACTTC
CASSLLLRYEQYF
>.|.|TRBV13|12|TRBJ2-5
TGTGCCAGCAGCTCCAAGACGACATTCCGGTACTTC
CASSSKTTFRYF
>.|.|TRBV27|16|TRBJ1-1
TGTGCCAGCAGTCCCCCCCCTAGGGGGGGGTTCTTTGAAGCTTTCTTT
CASSPPPRGGFFEAFF
>.|.|TRBV5-1|18|TRBJ2-2
TGCGCCAGCAGCTTGGGATGGGCAGGGCCTGTGTTTACCGGGGAGCTGTTTTTT
CASSLGWAGPVFTGELFF
>.|.|TRBV9|15|TRBJ1-5
TGTGCCAGCAGCCCAAGGGGGGGGCAGAATCAGCCCCAGCATTTT
CASSPRGGQNQPQHF
>.|.|TRBV27|15|TRBJ2-5
TGTGCCAGCAGTTTTACAGGGCGGTCACAAGAGACCCAGTACTTC
CASSFTGRSQETQYF
>.|.|TRBV7-9|12|TRBJ2-5
TGTGCCAGCAGCTTCGGGGTAGAGACCCAGTACTTC
CASSFGVETQYF
>few|.|TRBV2|14|TRBJ1-5
TGTGCCAGCAACGGGGGGTATAGCAATCAGCCCCAGCATTTT
CASNGGYSNQPQHF
>.|.|TRBV9|12|TRBJ2-1
TGTGCCAGCAGCGAACAGGGACGTGAGCAGTTCTTC
CASSEQGREQFF
>.|.|TRBV29-1|13|TRBJ2-1
TGCAGCGTTCTAGGCACCCCCCGGGATGAGCAGTTCTTC
CSVLGTPRDEQFF
>once|.|TRBV13|14|TRBJ2-2
TGTGCCAGCAGCTTAGCAGAGAACACCGGGGAGCTGTTTTTT
CASSLAENTGELFF
>.|TRBD2|TRBV27|15|TRBJ2-7
TGTGCCAGCAGTTGGCAAGGGACTAGCGGGTACGAGCAGTACTTC
CASSWQGTSGYEQYF
>.|.|TRBV13|13|TRBJ2-7
TGTGCCAGCAGCTTACCTAGGGGCTACGAGCAGTACTTC
CASSLPRGYEQYF
>.|.|TRBV7-3|13|TRBJ1-1
TGTGCCAGCAGCCCCGGCCCTAACACTGAAGCTTTCTTT
CASSPGPNTEAFF
>.|.|TRBV28|15|TRBJ1-6
TGTGCCAGCAGTTTTGGGTCTATGTATAATTCACCCCTCCACTTT
CASSFGSMYNSPLHF
>once|.|TRBV7-2|13|TRBJ2-1
TGTGCCAGCAGCTTAGTGGGCTACAATGAGCAGTTCTTC
CASSLVGYNEQFF
>.|TRBD2|TRBV7-9|18|TRBJ2-7
TGTGCCAGCAGCTCCCCCAATCAAGCGACTAGCGGGAGGTACGAGCAGTACTTC
CASSSPNQATSGRYEQYF